This TCR beta chain originates from a study of prognosis after radiotherapy for stage I lung cancer. This clonotype is medium-sized by share. Researchers used two-round multiplex PCR to amplify TCR beta CDR3 starting from genomic DNA. Individual primers that were specific to each TRBV and TRBJ gene served in first-round PCR. Each CDR3 protein gets one entry after TCRdb re-called the multiplex PCR reads with MiXCR. The sample has more than 30,000 distinct CDR3 sequences, about 39% seen once. The CDR3 sequence is 15 residues long. The germline V and J ends were trimmed by 0 bases and 3 bases, with 10 bases remaining between them. CDR1 and CDR2 from the germline V gene are MNHEY and SVGAGI.

The V and J genes are TRBV6-5 and TRBJ2-3, with D uncertain. The TCR sequence derives from a donor at least 50 years old with non-small cell lung cancer. Material: PBMCs, obtained before or after stereotactic body radiation therapy (not recorded which). DNA of the CDR3: TGTGCCAGCAGTTACTCAATATTAGGTACAGATACGCAGTATTTT. It is translated as CASSYSILGTDTQYF.